A selection of T cell receptor beta chains follows, all from one sample in a study of blood T cells in healthy people across ages. TCRdb passed the 5' RACE reads through MiXCR, listing each CDR3 protein once. There are about 900,000 distinct CDR3 sequences in the sample; approximately 65% occur only once, and about 27% lies in the top ten. The sample taken for sequencing was blood. Receptor source: a man aged 25 to 45 in good health. CDR3s include the opening cysteine and the closing phenylalanine or tryptophan. The order of the fields is J gene, D gene, V gene, clone size, CDR3 DNA, CDR3 protein. The D gene is left open where the match is weak. Not all rows give a size; the values are once, few, many and, for expanded clones, a class.

>TRBJ1-2|TRBD1|TRBV10-3|-
TGTGCCGGACAGGCTAACTCCGAGGATGGCTACACCTTC
CAGQANSEDGYTF
>TRBJ2-7|-|TRBV7-2|-
TGTGCCAGCAGCTTACAGGGGGGGCCCTACGAGCAGTACTTC
CASSLQGGPYEQYF
>TRBJ2-7|-|TRBV24-1|few
TGTGCCACCAGTGAGTTAGCAGGGCGCTCCTACGAGCAGTACTTC
CATSELAGRSYEQYF
>TRBJ2-3|TRBD2|TRBV10-3|-
TGTGCCACTTTAGCGGGGTTAAGCACAGATACGCAGTATTTT
CATLAGLSTDTQYF
>TRBJ2-3|-|TRBV9|-
TGTGCCAGCGGGAACACAGATACGCAGTATTTT
CASGNTDTQYF
>TRBJ1-2|-|TRBV12-3/TRBV12-4|-
TGTGCCAGCAGTTCATCAGGGAGAGTTGGCTACACCTTC
CASSSSGRVGYTF
>TRBJ2-7|-|TRBV20-1|-
TGCAGTGCCACTCCTCGACTAGGCGAGCAGTACTTC
CSATPRLGEQYF
>TRBJ2-3|-|TRBV2|-
TGTGCCAGCAGTGGACAGGTACCTAGCACAGATACGCAGTATTTT
CASSGQVPSTDTQYF
>TRBJ2-3|TRBD2|TRBV2|-
TGTGCCAGCAGCCTCTTCGGGGCAGGGAGGGTGGCAGATACGCAGTATTTT
CASSLFGAGRVADTQYF
>TRBJ2-5|-|TRBV12-3/TRBV12-4|-
TGTGCCAGCAGTTCCCCCCCCGGGGAGACCCAGTACTTC
CASSSPPGETQYF
>TRBJ2-1|-|TRBV20-1|-
TGCAGTGCTAGAGTACCGAACATGAACGACAATGAGCAGTTCTTC
CSARVPNMNDNEQFF
>TRBJ2-7|-|TRBV12-3/TRBV12-4|-
TGTGCCAGCAGTCGCGGGACGAACTACGAGCAGTACTTC
CASSRGTNYEQYF
>TRBJ2-1|-|TRBV2|-
TGTGCCGGCGGGACGGAAGGCAATGAGCAGTTCTTC
CAGGTEGNEQFF
>TRBJ1-6|-|TRBV5-1|-
TGCGCCAGCAGCTTGGGGCCCGAGGGTAATTCACCCCTCCACTTT
CASSLGPEGNSPLHF
>TRBJ2-1|TRBD1|TRBV7-2|-
TGTGCCAGCAGCATCGGGACAGCCGAGCAGTTCTTC
CASSIGTAEQFF
>TRBJ2-1|TRBD1|TRBV29-1|-
TGCAGCGTAATGGAGCCGGGACAGGAGGTGGGTGGGCAGTTCTTC
CSVMEPGQEVGGQFF
>TRBJ1-6|TRBD1|TRBV13|-
TGTGCCAGCAGCTTAGGGCGGACAGGGGTCTCACCCCTCCACTTT
CASSLGRTGVSPLHF
>TRBJ1-1|-|TRBV29-1|few
TGCAGCGTTAATACAGGGTTCGCTGAAGCTTTCTTT
CSVNTGFAEAFF
>TRBJ1-5|TRBD1|TRBV5-6|-
TGTGCCAGCAGCATACTACAGGGGCAGCCCCAGCATTTT
CASSILQGQPQHF
>TRBJ2-3|-|TRBV7-2|-
TGTGCCAGCAGCTCCCTAGGGATGGATACGCAGTATTTT
CASSSLGMDTQYF
>TRBJ2-3|TRBD2|TRBV9|-
TGTGCCAGCAGCGGGACTAGCGGCTACACAGATACGCAGTATTTT
CASSGTSGYTDTQYF
>TRBJ1-4|-|TRBV7-9|-
TGTGCCAGCAGCTCCCAGGACGGGCCTAATGAAAAACTGTTTTTT
CASSSQDGPNEKLFF
>TRBJ2-3|-|TRBV29-1|few
TGCAGCGTTGAACCGGAGGGGGCGGGAACAGATACGCAGTATTTT
CSVEPEGAGTDTQYF
>TRBJ2-5|-|TRBV28|many
TGTGCCAGCAGCCCACAGGGAAGTTGGTATGGGGGCCAGTACTTC
CASSPQGSWYGGQYF
>TRBJ2-3|-|TRBV14|-
TGTGCCAGCAGCCCTTGGCCCCGGGGGACAGATACGCAGTATTTT
CASSPWPRGTDTQYF
>TRBJ2-5|TRBD2|TRBV18|-
TGTGCCAGCTCCAGCTACTCTAGCGGGAGCTTCCAAGAGACCCAGTACTTC
CASSSYSSGSFQETQYF
>TRBJ2-5|TRBD2|TRBV7-3|-
TGTGCCAGCAGCTCTACGGGACTAGCGGGGAAAGAGACCCAGTACTTC
CASSSTGLAGKETQYF
>TRBJ1-2|-|TRBV6-2/TRBV6-3|-
TGTGCCAGCAGTTACTCCCTGGATGAGGGGACCTTCTATGGCTACACCTTC
CASSYSLDEGTFYGYTF
>TRBJ1-2|TRBD1|TRBV5-5|-
TGTGCCAGCAGCGTGACAGGGATGAGCTATGGCTACACCTTC
CASSVTGMSYGYTF
>TRBJ1-1|TRBD1|TRBV20-1|-
TGCAGTGCTAGGAAGGACAGGCCGAACACTGAAGCTTTCTTT
CSARKDRPNTEAFF
>TRBJ2-1|TRBD1|TRBV7-2|-
TGTGCCAGCAGCCCTCGGACAGGGGTGGGGTCCTACAATGAGCAGTTCTTC
CASSPRTGVGSYNEQFF
>TRBJ2-1|-|TRBV3-1|-
TGTGCCAGCAGCCTCACCCGGGACGGCTACAATGAGCAGTTCTTC
CASSLTRDGYNEQFF
>TRBJ2-7|TRBD1|TRBV7-2|-
TGTGCCAGCAGCCACGCGACAGGGGCCTACGAGCAGTACTTC
CASSHATGAYEQYF
>TRBJ2-3|TRBD2|TRBV7-9|once
TGTGCCAGCAGCTGGCTAGCGGACACAGATACGCAGTATTTT
CASSWLADTDTQYF
>TRBJ2-7|-|TRBV7-2|-
TGTGCCAGCAGCTTAACCCCAACACACAACGAGCAGTACTTC
CASSLTPTHNEQYF
>TRBJ2-7|-|TRBV7-2|-
TGTGCCAGCAGCTTAGGGGCGGTAACCTACGAGCAGTACTTC
CASSLGAVTYEQYF
>TRBJ2-1|-|TRBV9|-
TGTGCCAGCAGCGACGAAAGGGGGTACAATGAGCAGTTCTTC
CASSDERGYNEQFF
>TRBJ1-4|-|TRBV20-1|-
TGCAGTGCTAGAGATCTCCGTCAGAGTCCAGAAATGTTTTTT
CSARDLRQSPEMFF
>TRBJ1-6|-|TRBV27|once
TGTGCCAGCAGTCCCCTAAAAGCTGGGGCCTATAATTCACCCCTCCACTTT
CASSPLKAGAYNSPLHF
>TRBJ1-1|TRBD1|TRBV5-5|-
TGTGCCAGCAGCGAACAGGGGCCGGGTACTGAAGCTTTCTTT
CASSEQGPGTEAFF
>TRBJ2-1|TRBD2|TRBV6-5|once
TGTGCCAGCAGCGGACTAGCGGGGTTCTCCTACAATGAGCAGTTCTTC
CASSGLAGFSYNEQFF
>TRBJ1-5|TRBD1|TRBV5-1|-
TGCGCCAGCAGCTTGGACGGGACAGGGGGCGCGAGTCAGCCCCAGCATTTT
CASSLDGTGGASQPQHF
>TRBJ2-6|-|TRBV6-1|-
TGTGCCAGCAGAAGGGGGGGGACAGGACTCTCTGGGGCCAACGTCCTGACTTTC
CASRRGGTGLSGANVLTF
>TRBJ2-1|TRBD2|TRBV7-9|-
TGTGCCAGCAGCACGGGGGGGACTTATGAGCAGTTCTTC
CASSTGGTYEQFF
>TRBJ2-1|TRBD2|TRBV20-1|-
TGCAGTGCCCACGGGGCTAGCGGGGGGGCTGGTGAGCAGTTCTTC
CSAHGASGGAGEQFF
>TRBJ2-7|TRBD2|TRBV27|-
TGTGCCAGCAGTTTGCGGCAAGCGGGGCCCTACGAGCAGTACTTC
CASSLRQAGPYEQYF
>TRBJ2-1|TRBD1|TRBV4-3|-
TGCGCCAGCAGCAAAGGGGGCCACAGAAACAATGAGCAGTTCTTC
CASSKGGHRNNEQFF
>TRBJ2-7|TRBD1|TRBV7-2|few
TGTGCCAGCAGGCCTACACAGGGGGCCCATACCTACGAGCAGTACTTC
CASRPTQGAHTYEQYF
>TRBJ1-2|TRBD1|TRBV30|once
TGTGCCCGGAGTCGAGGACAGGAGGGCTATGGCTACACCTTC
CARSRGQEGYGYTF
>TRBJ2-7|TRBD1|TRBV6-6|-
TGTGCCAGCAGCCATCTAAGCAGGGGGTTCGACGAGCAGTACTTC
CASSHLSRGFDEQYF